These 25 T cell receptor beta chains share one sample of origin, sequenced in a study of blood T cell repertoires in COVID-19. Produced via immunoSEQ multiplex PCR; TCRdb's table is partial and in-frame only. The repertoire consists of around 200,000 clones, with roughly nine tenths occurring once and the leading ten covering about 2.2%. Sequences were obtained from peripheral blood. The receptors come from a woman in her fifties or sixties with acute or convalescent COVID-19.

The genes are TRBV5-1 and TRBJ2-6; 10 nucleotides line up with TRBD1. From germline, CDR1 is SGHRS and CDR2 YFSETQ. V was pared by 4 bases and J by 8 bases, with 6 bases of the junction left unmatched. The CDR3 sequence is 15 residues long. The CDR3 protein is CASSPGTGAPNVLTF. DNA for the CDR3: TGCGCCAGCAGCCCTGGGACAGGGGCCCCCAACGTCCTGACTTTC.

The chain employs TRBV10-2 and TRBJ1-5, with D unclear. The CDR3 length is 15 residues. Germline V gives CDR1 WSHSY, CDR2 SAAADI. Trimming took 5 bases from V and 0 from J, leaving 11 bases between them. CDR3 sequence reads: CASSRDSYSNQPQHF. Written as DNA, the CDR3 is TGCGCCAGCAGTCGTGATAGTTATAGCAATCAGCCCCAGCATTTT.

The chain employs TRBV19 and TRBJ1-2; D perhaps matches TRBD1 (5 bases). The ends were cut back, 5 bases at V and 8 bases at J, with 21 bases in the middle. CDR1 is LNHDA, CDR2 SQIVND, per germline (reference sequence). The CDR3 is made up of 15 amino acids. The chain's CDR3 is CASSEWGDLSQGYTF. The CDR3 region has the DNA TGTGCCAGTAGTGAGTGGGGCGACCTCTCTCAGGGCTACACCTTC.

The chain carries TRBV18 and TRBJ2-7; 10 bases match TRBD2. The junction had 5 bases not matched to a gene; V was cut back by 0 bases and J by 3 bases. This CDR3 comprises 16 residues. In germline, CDR1 is KGHSH, CDR2 LQKENI. As DNA, the CDR3 is TGTGCCAGCTCACCACCTTTAGCGGGGGGCTTCTACGAGCAGTACTTC. Protein: CASSPPLAGGFYEQYF.

The CDR3 bases are TGTGCCAGCAGCTATCAGGGGAACACTGAAGCTTTCTTT. As protein: CASSYQGNTEAFF. V gene TRBV5-4 combines with J gene TRBJ1-1; a weak D match, TRBD1 (5 bases). V lost 3 bases and J lost 1, with 7 bases in between. There are 13 residues in the CDR3. In germline, CDR1 is SGHNT, CDR2 YYREEE (reference sequence). The variable domain in full, with the rest retrieved from reference TRBV5-4 and TRBJ1-1, is ETGVTQSPTHLIKTRGQQVTLRCSSQSGHNTVSWYQQALGQGPQFIFQYYREEENGRGNFPPRFSGLQFPNYSSELNVNALELDDSALYLCASSYQGNTEAFFGQGTRLTVV.

V gene TRBV19 combines with J gene TRBJ1-4; D is unresolved. V lost 8 bases and J 7 bases, leaving 17 bases between the germline ends. CDR3 size: 14 residues. Germline V gene sequence: CDR1 LNHDA, CDR2 SQIVND (reference sequence). CDR3 in amino acids: CASSILPYGEKLFF. DNA for the CDR3: TGTGCCAGTTCGATACTCCCGTATGGTGAAAAACTGTTTTTT.

The chain has TRBV5-1 and TRBJ1-2; TRBD1 is a possible D gene (5 bases). The ends were cut back, 5 bases at V and 1 base at J, with 15 bases in the middle. The CDR3 totals 15 residues. Germline-derived CDR1 and CDR2 are SGHRS and YFSETQ. In nucleotides, the CDR3 is TGCGCCAGCAGAGCTGGAGTGACAGATAACTATGGCTACACCTTC. This gives the protein CASRAGVTDNYGYTF.

This clone occurred once. The CDR3 region has the DNA TGTGCCAGCAGCTACACAGGGATTCATGGCTACACCTTC. The encoded protein is CASSYTGIHGYTF. The rearrangement joins TRBV11-2 to TRBJ1-2, with D possibly being TRBD1 (6 bases). CDR3 length equals 13 residues. The V gene lost 4 bases and the J gene lost 6 bases, with 12 bases spanning the gap. Germline CDR1 and CDR2: SGHAT and FQNNGV.

The rearrangement links TRBV2 to TRBJ1-5; 8 positions agree with TRBD1. The CDR3 sequence is 14 residues long. J gave up 1 base and V 8 bases, and 4 bases lay outside the gene matches. Germline CDR1 SNHLY, CDR2 FYNNEI. As DNA, the CDR3 is TGTGCCAGCTCGGACAGGGACAGCAATCAGCCCCAGCATTTT. This codes for CASSDRDSNQPQHF.

As to this clone: A read error may account for a junction end that differs from germline. The rearrangement joins TRBV3-1 (or the pseudogene TRBV3-2) to TRBJ2-5, with 9 positions matching TRBD2. Germline lookup yields CDR1 LGHDT and CDR2 YNNKEL (reference sequence). The CDR3 has 16 amino acids. The CDR3 loop is CASSQEAGGNQGTQYF. The CDR3 DNA sequence: TGTGCCAGCAGCCAAGAGGCGGGGGGGAACCAAGGGACCCAGTACTTC.

The chain joins TRBV11-2 to TRBJ2-1; 9 bases fit TRBD1. Trimming cost V 1 base and J 5 bases; bases outside gene matches: 12. CDR1 SGHAT and CDR2 FQNNGV come from the germline V gene. This CDR3 is built from 18 residues. The CDR3: CASSLAATGTGPDNEQFF. The CDR3 DNA sequence: TGTGCCAGCAGCTTAGCGGCTACAGGGACAGGGCCCGACAATGAGCAGTTCTTC.

The rearrangement uses TRBV6-5 and TRBJ1-2; 7 bases fit TRBD1. CDR1 is MNHEY and CDR2 is SVGAGI in the germline V gene. This CDR3 contains 13 residues. The J segment lost 2 bases and the V segment lost 6 bases, leaving 3 bases of the junction unmatched. CDR3 nucleotides: TGTGCCAGCAGCAGACAGGGAAACTATGGCTACACCTTC. This encodes CASSRQGNYGYTF.

V is TRBV29-1 and J is TRBJ1-2, with 9 bases aligning to TRBD1. The CDR3 sequence is 16 residues long. CDR1 is SQVTM, CDR2 ANQGSEA, per germline. V was pared by 3 bases and J by 5 bases, with 13 bases of the junction left unmatched. The CDR3 bases are TGCAGCGTTGATCTAATCCCGGGACAGGGAGAGTATGGCTACACCTTC. Its protein is CSVDLIPGQGEYGYTF.

The chain links TRBV4-3 to TRBJ2-2; the D is unclear. This CDR3 comprises 14 residues. CDR1 and CDR2 from the germline V gene are LGHNA and YSLEER. V was clipped by 9 bases and J by 2 bases, with 13 bases between them. CDR3 residues: CASKPLLNTGELFF. CDR3 DNA sequence: TGCGCCAGTAAGCCCCTACTTAACACCGGGGAGCTGTTTTTT.

The rearrangement uses TRBV5-1 and TRBJ1-4, with TRBD1 as a possible D gene (5 bases). CDR1 and CDR2 (germline): SGHRS, YFSETQ. The CDR3 runs 15 residues. Trimming pared 2 bases from V and 8 bases from J, leaving 16 bases between. Here the CDR3 reads CASSLGAGLGEKLFF. CDR3 sequence (DNA): TGCGCCAGCAGCTTAGGGGCAGGGCTTGGCGAAAAACTGTTTTTT.

V usage is TRBV5-1 and J usage is TRBJ2-1, with D possibly TRBD2 on 6 matching bases. Germline lookup yields CDR1 SGHRS and CDR2 YFSETQ. V gave up 4 bases and J gave up 3 bases, with 17 bases separating them. CDR3 length equals 16 residues. The CDR3 protein is CASSARDPRIYNEQFF. The DNA for the CDR3 is TGCGCCAGCAGCGCGCGGGACCCGCGTATCTACAATGAGCAGTTCTTC.

The chain combines TRBV7-2 with TRBJ2-7, with D hard to call. This CDR3 comprises 12 residues. V was cut by 5 bases and J by 2 bases, with 7 bases left in between. CDR1 SGHTA and CDR2 FQGNSA come from the germline V gene. CDR3 nucleotide sequence: TGTGCCAGCAGCCCTACCGCCTACGAGCAGTACTTC. Translating it yields CASSPTAYEQYF.

Here the CDR3 DNA reads TGTGCCAGCAGCTTTCAGGGGAACTATGGCTACACCTTC. The encoded protein is CASSFQGNYGYTF. This chain uses TRBV11-3 with TRBJ1-2; tentative D call: TRBD1 (6 bases). The CDR3 is 13 residues long. Deletions cut 3 bases from V and 2 bases from J, with 7 bases between. Germline assignment: CDR1 SGHNT and CDR2 YENEEA.

This sequence joins TRBV11-3 and TRBJ2-1; 8 positions match TRBD2. The CDR3 has 14 residues. Germline V gene sequence: CDR1 SGHNT, CDR2 YENEEA. The V and J ends lost 7 bases and 9 bases, in that order; junction bases with no gene match: 11. The CDR3 spells CASTRRGGPGEQFF. The CDR3 bases are TGTGCCAGCACCAGACGGGGGGGCCCGGGTGAGCAGTTCTTC.

The rearrangement joins TRBV7-2 to TRBJ2-4; 7 bases fit TRBD2. Trimming took 5 bases from V and 5 from J; bases not matched to a gene: 12. Germline CDR1 is SGHTA and CDR2 is FQGNSA. This CDR3 spans 16 amino acids. Here the CDR3 reads CASSRGGGTSQNIQYF. DNA of the CDR3: TGTGCCAGCAGCCGTGGGGGGGGTACTTCCCAAAACATTCAGTACTTC.

V gene TRBV5-1 combines with J gene TRBJ2-3; D might be TRBD2 (5 bases). The CDR3 has 13 residues. CDR1 SGHRS and CDR2 YFSETQ come from the germline V gene. Trimming took off 3 bases at V and 7 bases at J, with 12 bases between the two ends. CDR3 sequence: CASSSGGGNTQYF. The DNA of the CDR3 is TGCGCCAGCAGCTCCGGCGGAGGAAATACGCAGTATTTT.

This rearrangement joins TRBV12-3 or TRBV12-4 to TRBJ1-2; no clear D. CDR3 length: 13 amino acids. V dropped 4 bases and J dropped 3 bases, with 9 bases sitting between them. The CDR3 region has the DNA TGTGCCAGCAGTTATTATTCGGACTATGGCTACACCTTC. Its translation is CASSYYSDYGYTF.

Points on this clone: This sequence is one base from a far larger clone and is likely a read error. V gene TRBV5-4 combines with J gene TRBJ2-7; D remains ambiguous. The germline gives CDR1 SGHNT, CDR2 YYREEE (reference sequence). The CDR3 covers 13 residues. Trimming pared 1 base from V and 0 bases from J, leaving 5 bases between. The CDR3 coding sequence is TGTGCCAGCAGCTTGATCAGCTCCTACGAGCAGTACTTC. This codes for CASSLISSYEQYF.

The genes are TRBV19 and TRBJ2-3, with D perhaps TRBD2 (7 bases). Trimming removed 4 bases from V and 2 bases from J, with 10 bases in between. Germline V CDR1 and CDR2: LNHDA, SQIVND (reference sequence). The CDR3 spans 14 residues. The CDR3: CASSRAGATDTQYF. As DNA, the CDR3 is TGTGCCAGTAGTAGGGCGGGGGCCACAGATACGCAGTATTTT.

The V and J genes are TRBV27 and TRBJ1-4; D ambiguous. V was pared by 8 bases and J by 5 bases, with 18 bases between. Germline assignment: CDR1 MNHEY and CDR2 SMNVEV (reference sequence). The CDR3 is made up of 15 amino acids. Here the CDR3 reads CASCSWGAGNEKLFF. The CDR3 region has the DNA TGTGCCAGCTGTTCTTGGGGTGCGGGAAATGAAAAACTGTTTTTT.